This T cell receptor (beta chain) was profiled in a study of CD8+ T cells in alopecia areata. The authors extracted RNA and reverse transcribed it into cDNA as the sequencing template. Profiled with immunoSEQ multiplex PCR; TCRdb holds only in-frame clones, not every one. The table has over 85,000 clones, around 70% seen once. The treatment here: oral pan-JAK inhibitor, 5-10 mg twice daily. The TCR originated in a human donor with alopecia areata. Sequencing was performed on CD8+ T cells sorted from blood, taken around week 42, from a patient treated with tofacitinib.

The CDR3, as DNA: TGTGCCAGCAGCTTGGGGCAGGGGGCCTACGAGCAGTACTTC. Translation gives CASSLGQGAYEQYF. This rearrangement joins TRBV5-5 to TRBJ2-7; 7 bases align to TRBD1. The V gene end was trimmed by 0 bases and the J gene end by 2 bases; junction bases not matched to a gene: 2. This CDR3 has 14 residues. Germline CDR1 reads SGHKS; CDR2 reads YYEKEE (reference sequence).